These T cell receptor beta chains were read from a single sample in a study of human T cells and chemical hapten exposure. TCRdb used MiXCR to reprocess the RACE reads, holding one entry per CDR3 protein. The data show about 120,000 distinct CDR3 sequences, with around 13% seen just once and 0.92% held by the top ten. The source material was whole blood, sampled in connection with sensitization to the hapten diphenylcyclopropenone (DPC). Receptors were obtained from a man between 18 and 29 years old with alopecia areata. Some clones in this sample may be carry-over from other donors' samples. Each CDR3 is given with its conserved first and last residue. Each record gives: V gene, J gene, D gene, clone size, CDR3 protein, CDR3 DNA. The D gene is left open where the match is weak. Rows may omit the clone size; those that give it use once, few, many or a size class.

v_gene: TRBV6-2/TRBV6-3; j_gene: TRBJ2-1; d_gene: NA; abundance: few; CDR3aa: CASSYAPWGASEQFF; CDR3nt: TGTGCCAGCAGTTACGCGCCTTGGGGTGCCTCTGAGCAGTTCTTC
v_gene: TRBV20-1; j_gene: TRBJ1-1; d_gene: TRBD1; abundance: few; CDR3aa: CSAREPTGAGETEAFF; CDR3nt: TGCAGTGCTAGGGAACCCACAGGGGCGGGGGAAACTGAAGCTTTCTTT
v_gene: TRBV29-1; j_gene: TRBJ1-5; d_gene: NA; abundance: many; CDR3aa: CSVQEGGNQPQHF; CDR3nt: TGCAGCGTTCAAGAGGGGGGCAATCAGCCCCAGCATTTT
v_gene: TRBV3-1; j_gene: TRBJ1-1; d_gene: NA; abundance: many; CDR3aa: CASSQDAGTQAFF; CDR3nt: TGTGCCAGCAGCCAAGATGCGGGGACCCAAGCTTTCTTT
v_gene: TRBV25-1; j_gene: TRBJ1-1; d_gene: TRBD1; abundance: few; CDR3aa: CASSDSARDRVGTEAFF; CDR3nt: TGTGCCAGCAGTGATTCTGCCCGGGACAGGGTAGGTACTGAAGCTTTCTTT
v_gene: TRBV6-2/TRBV6-3; j_gene: TRBJ2-7; d_gene: NA; abundance: NA; CDR3aa: CASNEDWTYEQYF; CDR3nt: TGTGCCAGCAACGAAGATTGGACCTACGAGCAGTACTTC
v_gene: TRBV5-1; j_gene: TRBJ2-3; d_gene: NA; abundance: NA; CDR3aa: CASSLGTARNTDTQYF; CDR3nt: TGCGCCAGCAGCTTAGGAACGGCACGGAACACAGATACGCAGTATTTT
v_gene: TRBV18; j_gene: TRBJ2-1; d_gene: TRBD1; abundance: NA; CDR3aa: CASSRAQGSSSYNEQFF; CDR3nt: TGTGCCAGCTCACGGGCACAGGGGAGTTCATCCTACAATGAGCAGTTCTTC
v_gene: TRBV12-3/TRBV12-4; j_gene: TRBJ2-5; d_gene: NA; abundance: NA; CDR3aa: CASSSQRERRETQYF; CDR3nt: TGTGCCAGCAGTTCTCAGAGGGAACGGAGAGAGACCCAGTACTTC
v_gene: TRBV20-1; j_gene: TRBJ1-6; d_gene: NA; abundance: NA; CDR3aa: CSAGGGAGSPLHF; CDR3nt: TGCAGTGCAGGTGGAGGGGCAGGATCACCCCTCCACTTT
v_gene: TRBV12-3/TRBV12-4; j_gene: TRBJ2-5; d_gene: NA; abundance: NA; CDR3aa: CASSLGLAKRQETQYF; CDR3nt: TGTGCCAGCAGTTTAGGGCTAGCCAAAAGACAAGAGACCCAGTACTTC
v_gene: TRBV29-1; j_gene: TRBJ2-2; d_gene: NA; abundance: NA; CDR3aa: CSAQGGTTGELFF; CDR3nt: TGCAGCGCCCAGGGGGGGACCACCGGGGAGCTGTTTTTT
v_gene: TRBV10-3; j_gene: TRBJ1-4; d_gene: NA; abundance: few; CDR3aa: CASQGGFKEKLFF; CDR3nt: TGTGCCTCGCAGGGAGGGTTTAAAGAAAAACTGTTTTTT
v_gene: TRBV6-5; j_gene: TRBJ2-3; d_gene: NA; abundance: NA; CDR3aa: CASRSARSTDTQYF; CDR3nt: TGTGCCAGCAGAAGCGCCCGGAGCACAGATACGCAGTATTTT
v_gene: TRBV25-1; j_gene: TRBJ1-3; d_gene: NA; abundance: many; CDR3aa: CASSAPGGIGNTIYF; CDR3nt: TGTGCCAGCAGTGCGCCCGGGGGCATTGGAAACACCATATATTTT
v_gene: TRBV5-4; j_gene: TRBJ2-3; d_gene: NA; abundance: NA; CDR3aa: CASSLAVGPDTQYF; CDR3nt: TGTGCCAGCAGCTTGGCCGTCGGGCCAGATACGCAGTATTTT
v_gene: TRBV6-2/TRBV6-3; j_gene: TRBJ2-1; d_gene: NA; abundance: few; CDR3aa: CASNLISSYNEQFF; CDR3nt: TGTGCCAGCAATCTCATAAGCTCCTACAATGAGCAGTTCTTC
v_gene: TRBV5-1; j_gene: TRBJ2-1; d_gene: NA; abundance: few; CDR3aa: CASSLAAVSSYNEQFF; CDR3nt: TGCGCCAGCAGCTTGGCGGCGGTGAGCTCCTACAATGAGCAGTTCTTC
v_gene: TRBV28; j_gene: TRBJ1-2; d_gene: TRBD1; abundance: NA; CDR3aa: CASSTQGVDYGYTF; CDR3nt: TGTGCCAGCAGCACTCAGGGGGTAGACTATGGCTACACCTTC
v_gene: TRBV11-2; j_gene: TRBJ1-3; d_gene: NA; abundance: NA; CDR3aa: CASSPSSGNTIYF; CDR3nt: TGTGCCAGCAGCCCCAGCTCTGGAAACACCATATATTTT
v_gene: TRBV7-2; j_gene: TRBJ1-1; d_gene: NA; abundance: NA; CDR3aa: CASRMQGTEAFF; CDR3nt: TGTGCCAGCAGAATGCAGGGGACTGAAGCTTTCTTT
v_gene: TRBV7-9; j_gene: TRBJ2-3; d_gene: NA; abundance: NA; CDR3aa: CASSFPEMGVTQYF; CDR3nt: TGTGCCAGCAGCTTTCCAGAGATGGGAGTTACGCAGTATTTT
v_gene: TRBV7-2; j_gene: TRBJ2-1; d_gene: TRBD2; abundance: few; CDR3aa: CASSFLSGAYSYNEQFF; CDR3nt: TGTGCCAGCAGCTTCCTTAGCGGGGCTTACTCCTACAATGAGCAGTTCTTC
v_gene: TRBV12-3/TRBV12-4; j_gene: TRBJ1-4; d_gene: TRBD1; abundance: few; CDR3aa: CATSGGDEKLFF; CDR3nt: TGTGCCACATCAGGGGGGGACGAAAAACTGTTTTTT
v_gene: TRBV20-1; j_gene: TRBJ1-1; d_gene: NA; abundance: NA; CDR3aa: CSARSSLTEAFF; CDR3nt: TGCAGTGCTAGAAGCTCTCTCACTGAAGCTTTCTTT
v_gene: TRBV28; j_gene: TRBJ2-7; d_gene: NA; abundance: NA; CDR3aa: CASSRPDSYEQYF; CDR3nt: TGTGCCAGCAGTCGACCGGATTCCTACGAGCAGTACTTC
v_gene: TRBV4-2; j_gene: TRBJ1-6; d_gene: TRBD1; abundance: NA; CDR3aa: CASSQGQGYNSPLHF; CDR3nt: TGTGCCAGCAGCCAGGGACAGGGTTATAATTCACCCCTCCACTTT
v_gene: TRBV4-3; j_gene: TRBJ1-5; d_gene: NA; abundance: NA; CDR3aa: CASSQGVAGVNQPQHF; CDR3nt: TGCGCCAGCAGCCAAGGAGTGGCAGGGGTTAATCAGCCCCAGCATTTT
v_gene: TRBV9; j_gene: TRBJ1-2; d_gene: NA; abundance: NA; CDR3aa: CASSDDNYGYTF; CDR3nt: TGTGCCAGCAGCGACGATAACTATGGCTACACCTTC
v_gene: TRBV20-1; j_gene: TRBJ2-4; d_gene: TRBD1; abundance: NA; CDR3aa: CSARRNDRVGDIQYF; CDR3nt: TGCAGTGCTAGACGAAACGACAGGGTGGGGGACATTCAGTACTTC
v_gene: TRBV11-2; j_gene: TRBJ2-4; d_gene: NA; abundance: few; CDR3aa: CASSTRENNNIQYF; CDR3nt: TGTGCCAGCAGCACGCGAGAGAATAACAACATTCAGTACTTC
v_gene: TRBV27; j_gene: TRBJ2-7; d_gene: NA; abundance: few; CDR3aa: CASSFPGREQYF; CDR3nt: TGTGCCAGCAGTTTCCCCGGCCGAGAGCAGTACTTC
v_gene: TRBV18; j_gene: TRBJ1-1; d_gene: NA; abundance: few; CDR3aa: CASSPPALRGRAFF; CDR3nt: TGTGCCAGCTCACCACCGGCGCTCAGGGGACGGGCTTTCTTT
v_gene: TRBV5-1; j_gene: TRBJ1-2; d_gene: TRBD1; abundance: few; CDR3aa: CASSLQTGGTGYTF; CDR3nt: TGCGCCAGCAGCTTACAGACAGGGGGAACTGGCTACACCTTC
v_gene: TRBV6-5; j_gene: TRBJ1-1; d_gene: NA; abundance: NA; CDR3aa: CASSYSRSMNTEAFF; CDR3nt: TGTGCCAGCAGTTACTCGCGCAGCATGAACACTGAAGCTTTCTTT
v_gene: TRBV7-8; j_gene: TRBJ2-7; d_gene: NA; abundance: few; CDR3aa: CASSFISGERQYF; CDR3nt: TGTGCCAGCAGCTTTATCTCAGGCGAGCGGCAGTACTTC
v_gene: TRBV4-3; j_gene: TRBJ1-1; d_gene: TRBD1; abundance: few; CDR3aa: CASSQDWTGNEAFF; CDR3nt: TGCGCCAGCAGCCAAGATTGGACAGGAAATGAAGCTTTCTTT
v_gene: TRBV7-3; j_gene: TRBJ2-1; d_gene: TRBD1; abundance: NA; CDR3aa: CASSARGLGDEQFF; CDR3nt: TGTGCCAGCTCGGCAAGGGGGCTGGGGGATGAGCAGTTCTTC
v_gene: TRBV29-1; j_gene: TRBJ1-5; d_gene: NA; abundance: many; CDR3aa: CSVVAPGGNQPQHF; CDR3nt: TGCAGCGTTGTAGCTCCCGGGGGGAATCAGCCCCAGCATTTT
v_gene: TRBV11-1; j_gene: TRBJ1-2; d_gene: NA; abundance: few; CDR3aa: CASSLDSVSGYTF; CDR3nt: TGTGCCAGCAGCTTAGATTCAGTCTCTGGCTACACCTTC
v_gene: TRBV7-9; j_gene: TRBJ1-3; d_gene: TRBD1; abundance: NA; CDR3aa: CASSHGQGSGNTIYF; CDR3nt: TGTGCCAGCAGCCACGGACAGGGCTCTGGAAACACCATATATTTT
v_gene: TRBV20-1; j_gene: TRBJ2-7; d_gene: TRBD2; abundance: NA; CDR3aa: CSASLVGGERNEQYF; CDR3nt: TGCAGTGCTAGCCTGGTCGGGGGGGAGCGAAACGAGCAGTACTTC
v_gene: TRBV19; j_gene: TRBJ1-1; d_gene: NA; abundance: NA; CDR3aa: CASTKTPNTEAFF; CDR3nt: TGTGCCAGTACCAAGACACCGAACACTGAAGCTTTCTTT
v_gene: TRBV11-1; j_gene: TRBJ2-4; d_gene: TRBD1; abundance: NA; CDR3aa: CASSAQGSIQYF; CDR3nt: TGTGCCAGCAGCGCACAGGGGAGCATTCAGTACTTC
v_gene: TRBV5-1; j_gene: TRBJ1-2; d_gene: TRBD1; abundance: few; CDR3aa: CASSFTTGGSGYTF; CDR3nt: TGCGCCAGCAGCTTTACCACAGGGGGCTCTGGCTACACCTTC
v_gene: TRBV6-2/TRBV6-3; j_gene: TRBJ2-5; d_gene: NA; abundance: NA; CDR3aa: CASSPMRGRETQYF; CDR3nt: TGTGCCAGCAGTCCTATGAGAGGGAGAGAGACCCAGTACTTC
v_gene: TRBV7-2; j_gene: TRBJ1-2; d_gene: NA; abundance: NA; CDR3aa: CASSLGASIGYTF; CDR3nt: TGTGCCAGCAGCTTAGGGGCTTCTATCGGCTACACCTTC
v_gene: TRBV12-3/TRBV12-4; j_gene: TRBJ1-2; d_gene: NA; abundance: NA; CDR3aa: CASSRQDFYGYTF; CDR3nt: TGTGCCAGCAGCCGACAGGACTTCTATGGCTACACCTTC
v_gene: TRBV2; j_gene: TRBJ1-5; d_gene: NA; abundance: many; CDR3aa: CASCPQGSGQPQHF; CDR3nt: TGTGCCAGCTGTCCCCAGGGTTCGGGTCAGCCCCAGCATTTT
v_gene: TRBV11-2; j_gene: TRBJ1-2; d_gene: NA; abundance: NA; CDR3aa: CASSLGPEGRGYTF; CDR3nt: TGTGCCAGCAGCTTAGGACCTGAGGGCAGGGGCTACACCTTC
v_gene: TRBV4-1; j_gene: TRBJ1-2; d_gene: NA; abundance: many; CDR3aa: CASSQGTNYGYTF; CDR3nt: TGCGCCAGCAGCCAGGGGACTAACTATGGCTACACCTTC
v_gene: TRBV29-1; j_gene: TRBJ2-1; d_gene: TRBD1; abundance: NA; CDR3aa: CSGDSYNEQFF; CDR3nt: TGCAGCGGGGACAGCTACAATGAGCAGTTCTTC
v_gene: TRBV7-6; j_gene: TRBJ2-7; d_gene: TRBD1; abundance: few; CDR3aa: CASSPKTGVSEQYF; CDR3nt: TGTGCCAGCAGCCCCAAGACAGGGGTTAGTGAGCAGTACTTC
v_gene: TRBV2; j_gene: TRBJ2-7; d_gene: NA; abundance: few; CDR3aa: CASRAGHGRSENPEQYF; CDR3nt: TGTGCCAGCAGGGCGGGACACGGCAGGAGCGAAAACCCCGAGCAGTACTTC